This T cell receptor beta chain was sequenced for a study of molecular identifiers for immune sequencing clone quantification. This CDR3 has 12 residues. The V end lost 5 bases, the J end lost 5 bases, and 9 bases lay between the germline ends. Libraries of naive CD8 T cells were made from about 20,000 to 1,000,000 sorted cells. They used 10%, 30% or 50% RNA. Previously described methods and listed TCR primers were employed for the bulk TCR libraries. TCRdb passed the PCR reads through MiXCR, listing each CDR3 protein once. The table includes about 640,000 distinct CDR3 sequences, about 20% detected once.

This chain links TRBV12-3 or TRBV12-4 with TRBJ2-5, with D possibly matching TRBD1 (6 bases). Material for sequencing was naive CD8+ T cells from blood, with Jurkat cell RNA spiked in. Subset denoted: FACS-sorted CD8+CD4-CCR7+CD45RA+ naive T cells. This TCR was sampled from a human donor in good health. Some libraries in this study had Jurkat cell RNA spiked in. CDR3 region: CASSGTSETQYF. CDR3 bases: TGTGCCAGCAGTGGGACAAGCGAGACCCAGTACTTC.